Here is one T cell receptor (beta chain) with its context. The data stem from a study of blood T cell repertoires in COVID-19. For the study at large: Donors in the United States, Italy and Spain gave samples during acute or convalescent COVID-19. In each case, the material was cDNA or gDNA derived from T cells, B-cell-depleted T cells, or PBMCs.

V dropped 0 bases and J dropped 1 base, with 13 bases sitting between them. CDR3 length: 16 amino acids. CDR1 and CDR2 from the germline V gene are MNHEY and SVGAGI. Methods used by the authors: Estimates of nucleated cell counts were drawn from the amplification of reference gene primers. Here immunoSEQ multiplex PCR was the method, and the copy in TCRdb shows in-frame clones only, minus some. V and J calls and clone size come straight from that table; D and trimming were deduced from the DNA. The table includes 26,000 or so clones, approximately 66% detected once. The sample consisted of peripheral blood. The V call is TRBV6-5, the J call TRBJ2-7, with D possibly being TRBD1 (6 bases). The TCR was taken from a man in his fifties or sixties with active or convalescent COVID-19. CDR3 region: CASSYSSRGPSYEQYF. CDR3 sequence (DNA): TGTGCCAGCAGTTACTCGAGCAGGGGCCCTTCCTACGAGCAGTACTTC.